A single T cell receptor beta chain is shown here with its context. These data come from a study of technical replicates of blood from several donors. V lost 3 bases to trimming and J lost 6 bases; unmatched junction nucleotides: 4. In germline, CDR1 is SGHAT, CDR2 FQDESV (reference sequence). The CDR3 is 13 residues long. Sequencing was performed with immunoSEQ multiplex PCR; in TCRdb, only in-frame clones are kept and a portion is missing. Of tens of thousands of clones in the sample, around 97% were seen once. Source material: T cells isolated from PBMCs. The receptor's source is a human donor in good health. The V and J genes are TRBV11-1 and TRBJ1-2; 7 bases are shared with TRBD1. In nucleotides, the CDR3 is TGTGCCAGCAGCTTGACGACAGGGAATGGCTACACCTTC. This encodes CASSLTTGNGYTF. The variable domain in full, completed from reference TRBV11-1 and TRBJ1-2, reads EAEVAQSPRYKITEKSQAVAFWCDPISGHATLYWYRQILGQGPELLVQFQDESVVDDSQLPKDRFSAERLKGVDSTLKIQPAELGDSAMYLCASSLTTGNGYTFGSGTRLTVV.